A selection of T cell receptor beta chains follows, all from one sample in a study of beta chain features in type 1 diabetes. TCRdb's copy holds only in-frame clones and misses some; the assay was immunoSEQ multiplex PCR. The table lists around 200,000 clones, about 13% of them singletons. The sample consisted of central memory CD4+ T cells from blood. The receptors stem from a woman between 18 and 29 years old in good health. Both conserved end residues are trimmed from each CDR3. Clone size is shown for a subset of rows, as once, few, many or a class of expanded clone.

TRBJ2-6	few	TRBV29-1	SVVPGGGGLKKGANVLT
TRBJ2-1	few	TRBV30	AWSVGAGEQF
TRBJ2-5	many	TRBV10-3	AIGTGGSETQY
TRBJ2-5	.	TRBV5-6	ASSWDIEAQY
TRBJ2-3	.	TRBV28	ASSLSGQGTDTQY
TRBJ2-1	few	TRBV5-1	ASSLMPSGYDEQF
TRBJ1-1	.	TRBV7-2	ASSLTPGQNTEAF
TRBJ2-5	.	TRBV5-6	ASSKDTQETQY
TRBJ2-6	.	TRBV14	ASSPVLSGANVLT
TRBJ2-5	.	TRBV5-4	ASSPGQMKETQY
TRBJ1-2	.	TRBV4-3	ASSQVGGRTGSNYGYT
TRBJ2-2	.	TRBV7-3	ASSLNSGPVNTGELF
TRBJ2-3	few	TRBV15	ATSREAMAGSQY
TRBJ2-3	.	TRBV19	ASSIRQFTDTQY
TRBJ2-3	few	TRBV2	ASRGQGSTDTQY
TRBJ2-7	.	TRBV14	ASSLRTGLDEQY
TRBJ1-2	few	TRBV30	AWRGTVNGYT
TRBJ2-7	.	TRBV29-1	SVEGQGSEQY
TRBJ1-1	.	TRBV5-4	ASSLGRGQVNTEAF
TRBJ1-3	.	TRBV5-4	ASSLITARSGNTIY
TRBJ1-5	few	TRBV7-9	ASSLEGERQPQH
TRBJ1-5	.	TRBV11-2	ASSLQVGQPQH
TRBJ2-7	few	TRBV5-6	ASSLRGISYEQY
TRBJ2-7	.	TRBV2	ASSAGNSYEQY
TRBJ2-3	few	TRBV1	TSSQRAAGNQTDTQY